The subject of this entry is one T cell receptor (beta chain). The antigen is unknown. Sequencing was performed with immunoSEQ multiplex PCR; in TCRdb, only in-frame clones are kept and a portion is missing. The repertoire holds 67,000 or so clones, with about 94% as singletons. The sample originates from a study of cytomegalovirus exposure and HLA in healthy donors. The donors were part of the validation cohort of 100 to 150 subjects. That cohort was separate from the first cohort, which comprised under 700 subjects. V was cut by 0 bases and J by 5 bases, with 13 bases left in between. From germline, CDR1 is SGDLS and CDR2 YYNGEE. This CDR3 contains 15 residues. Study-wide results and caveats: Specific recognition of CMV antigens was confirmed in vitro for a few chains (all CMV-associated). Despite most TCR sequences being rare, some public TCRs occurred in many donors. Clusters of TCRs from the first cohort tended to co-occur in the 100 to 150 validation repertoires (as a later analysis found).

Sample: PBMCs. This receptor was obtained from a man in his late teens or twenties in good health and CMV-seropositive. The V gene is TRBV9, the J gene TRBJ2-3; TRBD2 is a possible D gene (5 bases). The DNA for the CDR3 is TGTGCCAGCAGCGTAGTGGTGGGAGTAGAAGATACGCAGTATTTT. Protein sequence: CASSVVVGVEDTQYF.